This T cell receptor beta chain was recovered during a study of shared clonotypes between healthy human individuals. Study at large: Donors were a couple of women and a few men aged 18 to 49.

As to this clone: Antigen unknown.

The assay was run at deep level. Produced via immunoSEQ multiplex PCR; TCRdb's table is partial and in-frame only. Of roughly 770,000 clones detected, around 96% appear once; the ten largest clones hold less than 0.25%. Findings and caveats of the study: Larger estimated richness was generally seen in naive subsets than in memory subsets. Non-shared clonotypes showed lower generation probabilities than clonotypes common to all four donors.

Naive CD8 populations comprised CD45RO-negative cells positively selected for CCR7, excluding terminally differentiated effector memory CD45RA+ cells. Source material: naive CD8+ T cells sorted from blood. The source of this sequence is a man aged 25-45 years in good health.

The CDR3: CASSLGTSGSASTDTQYF. Here the CDR3 DNA reads TGCGCCAGCAGCTTGGGGACTAGCGGGAGTGCTAGCACAGATACGCAGTATTTT. The chain recombines TRBV5-1 with TRBJ2-3; 13 bases fit TRBD2. The V gene's germline CDR1 is SGHRS and CDR2 YFSETQ. V gave up 0 bases and J gave up 0 bases; unmatched junction bases: 4. This CDR3 has 18 residues.